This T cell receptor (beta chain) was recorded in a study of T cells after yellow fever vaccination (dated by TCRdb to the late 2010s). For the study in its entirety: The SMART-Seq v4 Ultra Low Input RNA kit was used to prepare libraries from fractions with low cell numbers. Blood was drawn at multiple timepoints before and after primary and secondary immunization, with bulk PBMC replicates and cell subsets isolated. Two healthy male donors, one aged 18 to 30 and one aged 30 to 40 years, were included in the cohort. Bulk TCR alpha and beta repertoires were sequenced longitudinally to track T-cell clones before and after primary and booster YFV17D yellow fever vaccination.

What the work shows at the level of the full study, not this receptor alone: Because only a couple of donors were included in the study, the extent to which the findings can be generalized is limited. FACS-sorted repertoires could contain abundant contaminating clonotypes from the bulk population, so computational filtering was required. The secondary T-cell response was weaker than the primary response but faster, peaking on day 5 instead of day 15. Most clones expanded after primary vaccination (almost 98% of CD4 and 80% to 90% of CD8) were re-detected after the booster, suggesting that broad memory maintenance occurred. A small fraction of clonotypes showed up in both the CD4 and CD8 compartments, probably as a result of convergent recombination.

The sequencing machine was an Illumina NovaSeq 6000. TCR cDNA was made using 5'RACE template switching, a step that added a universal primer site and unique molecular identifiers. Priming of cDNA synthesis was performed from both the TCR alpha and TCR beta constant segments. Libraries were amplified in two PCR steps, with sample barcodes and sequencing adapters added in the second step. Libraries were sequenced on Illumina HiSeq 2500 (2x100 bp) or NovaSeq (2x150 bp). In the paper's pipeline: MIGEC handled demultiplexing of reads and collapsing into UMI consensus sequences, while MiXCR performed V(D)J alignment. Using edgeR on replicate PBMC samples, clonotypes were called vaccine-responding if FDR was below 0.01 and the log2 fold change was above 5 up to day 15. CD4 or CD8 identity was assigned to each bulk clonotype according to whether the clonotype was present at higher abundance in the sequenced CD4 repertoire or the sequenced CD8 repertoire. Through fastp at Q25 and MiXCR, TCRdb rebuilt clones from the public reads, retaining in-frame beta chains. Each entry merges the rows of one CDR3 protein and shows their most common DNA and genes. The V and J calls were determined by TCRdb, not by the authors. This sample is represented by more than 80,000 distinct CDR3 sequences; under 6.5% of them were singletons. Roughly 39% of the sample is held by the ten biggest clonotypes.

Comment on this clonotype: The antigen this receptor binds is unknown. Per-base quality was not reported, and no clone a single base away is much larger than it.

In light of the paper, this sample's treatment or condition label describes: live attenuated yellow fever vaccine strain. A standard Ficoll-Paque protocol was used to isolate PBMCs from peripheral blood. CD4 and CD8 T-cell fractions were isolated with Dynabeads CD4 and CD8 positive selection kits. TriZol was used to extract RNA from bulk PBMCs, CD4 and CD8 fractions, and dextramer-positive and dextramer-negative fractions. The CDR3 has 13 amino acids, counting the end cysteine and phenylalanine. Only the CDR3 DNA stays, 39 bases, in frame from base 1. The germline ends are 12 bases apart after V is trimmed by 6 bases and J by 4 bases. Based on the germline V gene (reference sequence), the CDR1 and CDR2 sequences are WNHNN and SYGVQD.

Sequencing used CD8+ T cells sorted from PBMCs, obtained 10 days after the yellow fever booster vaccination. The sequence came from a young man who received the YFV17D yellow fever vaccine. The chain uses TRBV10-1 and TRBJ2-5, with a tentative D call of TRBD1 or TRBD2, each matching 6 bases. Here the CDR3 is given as CASRQGGRETQYF. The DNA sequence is TGCGCCAGCAGACAGGGAGGTCGAGAGACCCAGTACTTC.